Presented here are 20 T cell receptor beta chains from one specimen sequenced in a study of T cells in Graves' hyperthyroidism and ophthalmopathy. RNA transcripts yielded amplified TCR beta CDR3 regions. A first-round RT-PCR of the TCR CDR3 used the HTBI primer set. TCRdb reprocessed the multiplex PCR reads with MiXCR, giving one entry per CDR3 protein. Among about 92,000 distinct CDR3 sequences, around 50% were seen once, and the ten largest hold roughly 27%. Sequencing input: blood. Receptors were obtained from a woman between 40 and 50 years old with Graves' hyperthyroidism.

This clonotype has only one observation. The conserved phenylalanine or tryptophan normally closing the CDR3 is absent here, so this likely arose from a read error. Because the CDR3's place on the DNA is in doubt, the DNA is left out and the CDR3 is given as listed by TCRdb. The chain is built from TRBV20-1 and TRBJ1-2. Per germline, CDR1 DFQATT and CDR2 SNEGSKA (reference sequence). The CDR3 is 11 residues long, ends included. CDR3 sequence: CSASRSYGYTA.

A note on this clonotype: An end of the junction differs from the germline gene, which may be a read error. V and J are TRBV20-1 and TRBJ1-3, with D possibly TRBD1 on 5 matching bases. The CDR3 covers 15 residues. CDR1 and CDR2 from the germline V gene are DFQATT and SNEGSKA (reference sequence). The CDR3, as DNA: TGCAGTGCTAGGGACGGGGCAGTAACTGGAAGCACCATATATTTT. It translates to CSARDGAVTGSTIYF.

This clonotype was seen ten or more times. The CDR3 reads CASSAMTVGGSAIYF. The CDR3 coding sequence is TGTGCCAGCAGTGCAATGACCGTAGGGGGTTCTGCCATATATTTT. The chain carries TRBV2 and TRBJ1-3; D is perhaps TRBD1 (6 bases). V gave up 4 bases and J gave up 11 bases, with 21 bases separating them. This CDR3 comprises 15 residues. Germline loops: CDR1 SNHLY, CDR2 FYNNEI.

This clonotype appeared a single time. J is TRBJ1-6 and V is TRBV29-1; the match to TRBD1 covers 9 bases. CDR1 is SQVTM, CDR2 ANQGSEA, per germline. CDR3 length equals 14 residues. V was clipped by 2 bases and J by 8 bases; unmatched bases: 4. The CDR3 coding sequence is TGCAGCGTTGAACGGGACAGGGCTGATTCACCCCTCCACTTT. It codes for CSVERDRADSPLHF.

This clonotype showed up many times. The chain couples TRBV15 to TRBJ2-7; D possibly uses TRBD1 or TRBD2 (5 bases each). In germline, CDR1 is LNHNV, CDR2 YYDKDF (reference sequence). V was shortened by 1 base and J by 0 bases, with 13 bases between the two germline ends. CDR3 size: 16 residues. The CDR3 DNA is TGTGCCACCAGCAGAGCTTGGGGGTCTCCCTCCTACGAGCAGTACTTC. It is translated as CATSRAWGSPSYEQYF.

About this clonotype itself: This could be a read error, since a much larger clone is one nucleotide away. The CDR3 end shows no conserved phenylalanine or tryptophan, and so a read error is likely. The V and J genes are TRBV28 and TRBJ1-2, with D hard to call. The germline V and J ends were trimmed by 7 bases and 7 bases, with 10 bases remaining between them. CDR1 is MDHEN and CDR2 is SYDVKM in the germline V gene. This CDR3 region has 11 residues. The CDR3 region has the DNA TGTGCCAGCACCGTTGACGGTGGCTACACCCTC. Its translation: CASTVDGGYTL.

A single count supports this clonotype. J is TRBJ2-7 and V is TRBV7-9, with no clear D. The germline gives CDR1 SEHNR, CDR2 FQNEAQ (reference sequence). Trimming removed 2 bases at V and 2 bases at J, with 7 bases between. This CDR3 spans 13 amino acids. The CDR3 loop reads CASSLPGTYEQYF. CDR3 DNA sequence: TGTGCCAGCAGCTTACCAGGAACCTACGAGCAGTACTTC.

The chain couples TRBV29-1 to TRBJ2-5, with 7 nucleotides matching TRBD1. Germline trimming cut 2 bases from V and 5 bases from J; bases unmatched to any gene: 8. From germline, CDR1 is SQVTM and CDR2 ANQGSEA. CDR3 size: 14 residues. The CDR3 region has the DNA TGCAGCGTTGAAAAAGGGGGCGCCGGGGAGACCCAGTACTTC. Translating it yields CSVEKGGAGETQYF.

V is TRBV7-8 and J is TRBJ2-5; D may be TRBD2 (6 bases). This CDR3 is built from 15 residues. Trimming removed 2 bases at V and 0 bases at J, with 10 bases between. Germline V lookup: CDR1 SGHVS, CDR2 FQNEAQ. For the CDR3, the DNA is TGTGCCAGCAGCTTAAGGCGGGACTACCAAGAGACCCAGTACTTC. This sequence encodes CASSLRRDYQETQYF. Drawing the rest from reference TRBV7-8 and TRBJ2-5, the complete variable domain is GAGVSQSPRYKVAKRGQDVALRCDPISGHVSLFWYQQALGQGPEFLTYFQNEAQLDKSGLPSDRFFAERPEGSVSTLKIQRTQQEDSAVYLCASSLRRDYQETQYFGPGTRLLVL.

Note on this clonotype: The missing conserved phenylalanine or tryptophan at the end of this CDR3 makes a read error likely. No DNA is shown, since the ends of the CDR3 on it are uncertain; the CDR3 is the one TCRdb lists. The CDR3 region is CASSLERS. The chain recombines TRBV7-9 with TRBJ1-6. From germline, CDR1 is SEHNR and CDR2 FQNEAQ (reference sequence). The CDR3 adds up to 8 amino acids, both ends counted.

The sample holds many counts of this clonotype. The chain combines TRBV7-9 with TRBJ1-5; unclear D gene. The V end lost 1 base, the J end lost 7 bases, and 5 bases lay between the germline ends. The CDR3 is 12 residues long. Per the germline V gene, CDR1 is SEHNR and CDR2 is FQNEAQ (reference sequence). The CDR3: CASSLGAQPQHF. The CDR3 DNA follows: TGTGCCAGCAGCTTAGGAGCCCAGCCCCAGCATTTT.

CDR3 sequence reads: CASSLSSMASEAFF. Here the CDR3 DNA reads TGTGCCAGCAGTTTATCTTCTATGGCGTCCGAAGCTTTCTTT. The V call is TRBV5-4, the J call TRBJ1-1; D is uncertain. V was pared by 5 bases and J by 8 bases, with 19 bases between. The CDR3 contains 14 residues. CDR1 is SGHNT, CDR2 YYREEE, per germline (reference sequence).

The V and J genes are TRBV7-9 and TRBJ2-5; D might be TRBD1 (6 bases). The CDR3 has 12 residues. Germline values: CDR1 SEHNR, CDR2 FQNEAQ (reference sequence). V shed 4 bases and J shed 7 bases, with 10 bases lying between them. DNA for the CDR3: TGTGCCAGCAGCTGGACGACAGGGACCCAGTACTTC. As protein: CASSWTTGTQYF.

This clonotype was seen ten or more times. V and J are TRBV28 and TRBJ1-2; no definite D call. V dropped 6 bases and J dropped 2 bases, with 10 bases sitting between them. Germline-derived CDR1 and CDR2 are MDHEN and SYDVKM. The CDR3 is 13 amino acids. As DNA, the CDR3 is TGTGCCAGCAGCACTACGGGGAACTATGGCTACACCTTC. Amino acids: CASSTTGNYGYTF.

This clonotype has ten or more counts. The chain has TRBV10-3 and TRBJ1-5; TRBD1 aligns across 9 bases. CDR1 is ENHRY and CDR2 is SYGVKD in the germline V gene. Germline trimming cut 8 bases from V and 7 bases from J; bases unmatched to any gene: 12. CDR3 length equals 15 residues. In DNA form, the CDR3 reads TGTGCCATCGCTTCCACAGGGGGCGCGGGGCAGCCCCAGCATTTT. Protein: CAIASTGGAGQPQHF.

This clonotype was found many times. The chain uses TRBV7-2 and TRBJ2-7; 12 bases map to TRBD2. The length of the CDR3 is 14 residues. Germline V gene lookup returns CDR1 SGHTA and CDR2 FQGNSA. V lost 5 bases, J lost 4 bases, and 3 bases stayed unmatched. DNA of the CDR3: TGTGCCAGCAGCAGACTAGCGGGAGTGTACGAGCAGTACTTC. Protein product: CASSRLAGVYEQYF. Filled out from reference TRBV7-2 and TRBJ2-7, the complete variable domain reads GAGVSQSPSNKVTEKGKDVELRCDPISGHTALYWYRQSLGQGLEFLIYFQGNSAPDKSGLPSDRFSAERTGGSVSTLTIQRTQQEDSAVYLCASSRLAGVYEQYFGPGTRLTVT.

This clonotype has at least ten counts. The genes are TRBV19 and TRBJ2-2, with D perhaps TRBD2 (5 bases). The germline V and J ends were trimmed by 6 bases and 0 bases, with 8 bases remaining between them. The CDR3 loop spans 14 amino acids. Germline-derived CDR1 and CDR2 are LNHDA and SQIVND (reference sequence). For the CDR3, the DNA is TGTGCCAGTAGGGTTAGCGCGAACACCGGGGAGCTGTTTTTT. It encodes CASRVSANTGELFF.

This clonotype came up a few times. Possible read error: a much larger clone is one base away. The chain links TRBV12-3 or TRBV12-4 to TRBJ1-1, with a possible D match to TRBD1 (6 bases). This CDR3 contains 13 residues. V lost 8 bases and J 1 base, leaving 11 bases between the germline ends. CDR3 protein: CASSKGGNTEAFF. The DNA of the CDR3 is TGTGCCAGCTCGAAAGGGGGGAACACTGAAGCTTTCTTT.

CDR3 sequence reads: CASSYLGASGTEAFF. For the CDR3, the DNA is TGTGCCAGCAGTTACTTAGGGGCTTCGGGGACTGAAGCTTTCTTT. The chain has TRBV6-6 and TRBJ1-1; the D gene is possibly TRBD1 (5 bases). The CDR3 is made up of 15 amino acids. Germline values: CDR1 MNHNY, CDR2 SVGAGI (reference sequence). The V end was cut by 1 base, the J end by 5 bases, with 14 bases between.

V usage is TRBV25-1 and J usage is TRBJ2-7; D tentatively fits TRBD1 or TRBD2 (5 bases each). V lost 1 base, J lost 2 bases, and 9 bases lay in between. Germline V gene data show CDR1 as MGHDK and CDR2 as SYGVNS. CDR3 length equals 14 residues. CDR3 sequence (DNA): TGTGCCAGCAGTGAATTGTTGGGGGCCTACGAGCAGTACTTC. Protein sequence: CASSELLGAYEQYF.